These 19 T cell receptor beta chains came from one sample sequenced in a study of persistence of HIV-infected CD4 T cells. Cells were stimulated with CMV-infected fibroblast lysates at 10 ug/mL. Sorting of responding CD4+ T cells relied on upregulated CD40 ligand together with CD69. These receptors have no known antigen. The immunoSEQ assay was version 4, run in survey mode. Assay used: immunoSEQ multiplex PCR; TCRdb lists only in-frame clones, some missing. This sample has some 13,000 clones, with around 68% found just once. The sample was CD4+ T cells sorted from PBMCs after roughly 18-hour stimulation, taken from a patient who received antiretroviral therapy. All receptors come from an adult man with HIV who was CMV-seropositive.

A few counts support this clone. The rearrangement links TRBV29-1 to TRBJ1-1, with D hard to call. The germline V and J ends were trimmed by 6 bases and 1 base, with 12 bases remaining between them. Germline CDR1 SQVTM, CDR2 ANQGSEA. This CDR3 contains 13 residues. In DNA form, the CDR3 reads TGCAGCGTAGGGTCCGGAGCGAACACTGAAGCTTTCTTT. Translation: CSVGSGANTEAFF.

The rearrangement joins TRBV7-8 to TRBJ2-7; TRBD1 matches at 7 bases. The trim removed 1 base at V and 6 bases at J, leaving 3 bases unmatched. This CDR3 region has 13 residues. Germline CDR1 is SGHVS and CDR2 is FQNEAQ. CDR3 sequence: CASSLEGAREQYF. The DNA of the CDR3 is TGTGCCAGCAGCTTAGAGGGGGCTCGCGAGCAGTACTTC.

This clone was seen once. The chain recombines TRBV28 with TRBJ1-2; TRBD1 agrees at 7 bases. From germline, CDR1 is MDHEN and CDR2 SYDVKM. The CDR3 extends over 15 amino acids. V shed 2 bases, J shed 0 bases, and the junction held 3 bases outside the gene matches. Written as DNA, the CDR3 is TGTGCCAGCAGTTTAGGACAGGCTACTAACTATGGCTACACCTTC. Its translation: CASSLGQATNYGYTF.

This clone was seen a handful of times. The V gene is TRBV6-5, the J gene TRBJ2-3; 8 bases map to TRBD1. The CDR3 spans 14 residues. Germline trimming cut 6 bases from V and 4 bases from J; bases unmatched to any gene: 6. CDR1 and CDR2 (germline): MNHEY, SVGAGI. The CDR3 is CASRRQTGADTQYF. In DNA, the CDR3 is TGTGCCAGCAGGCGCCAGACAGGGGCAGATACGCAGTATTTT.

This sequence joins TRBV9 and TRBJ1-1; D may be TRBD1 (5 bases). The CDR3 sequence is 13 residues long. The germline V gene encodes CDR1 SGDLS and CDR2 YYNGEE. V was clipped by 1 base and J by 10 bases, with 14 bases between them. CDR3 region: CASSVSGSRGAFF. In nucleotides, the CDR3 is TGTGCCAGCAGCGTATCGGGGTCTAGGGGAGCTTTCTTT.

The chain recombines TRBV24-1 with TRBJ2-3; 15 bases are a match to TRBD2. Trimming took 7 bases from V and 5 from J; bases not matched to a gene: 6. Germline V gives CDR1 KGHDR, CDR2 SFDVKD. This CDR3 comprises 16 residues. The CDR3 DNA follows: TGTGCCACCAGCGGGGGGACTAGCGGGGGGATAGATACGCAGTATTTT. It is translated as CATSGGTSGGIDTQYF.

The chain couples TRBV28 to TRBJ2-6, with TRBD2 identical over 7 bases. Germline V CDR1 and CDR2: MDHEN, SYDVKM. V dropped 3 bases and J dropped 4; count of bases not matched to a gene: 3. The CDR3 totals 15 residues. The CDR3: CASSLGGSGANVLTF. In DNA form, the CDR3 reads TGTGCCAGCAGTTTGGGAGGGTCCGGGGCCAACGTCCTGACTTTC.

This clone was detected only a few times. V and J are TRBV3-1 (or the pseudogene TRBV3-2) and TRBJ2-1, with 13 bases aligning to TRBD2. Per the germline V gene, CDR1 is LGHDT and CDR2 is YNNKEL (reference sequence). The length of the CDR3 is 17 residues. The J segment lost 8 bases and the V segment lost 4 bases, leaving 11 bases of the junction unmatched. The CDR3 region is CASSRRGLAGTDYEQFF. DNA for the CDR3: TGTGCCAGCAGCCGACGGGGACTAGCGGGAACCGACTATGAGCAGTTCTTC.

The chain couples TRBV3-1 (or the pseudogene TRBV3-2) to TRBJ1-6; D may be TRBD1 (5 bases). Germline values: CDR1 LGHDT, CDR2 YNNKEL (reference sequence). CDR3 length equals 11 residues. V lost 3 bases to trimming and J lost 15 bases, with 9 bases between them. In nucleotides, the CDR3 is TGTGCCAGCAGCCAGGGGAGGGGCCTCCACTTT. Its translation: CASSQGRGLHF.

The chain uses TRBV5-4 and TRBJ2-3, with a tentative D call TRBD2 (6 bases). Per germline, CDR1 SGHNT and CDR2 YYREEE (reference sequence). The V end was cut by 0 bases, the J end by 2 bases, with 13 bases between. CDR3 length: 16 amino acids. For the CDR3, the DNA is TGTGCCAGCAGCTTGGCCGTTAGCGGAGTCACAGATACGCAGTATTTT. Its translation: CASSLAVSGVTDTQYF.

This chain connects TRBV19 to TRBJ1-5; D is perhaps TRBD1 (5 bases). The V gene's germline CDR1 is LNHDA and CDR2 SQIVND (reference sequence). V was cut by 7 bases and J by 2 bases, with 18 bases left in between. This CDR3 has 16 residues. CDR3 sequence: CASKYGEEGRNQPQHF. In DNA, the CDR3 is TGTGCCAGTAAATACGGGGAAGAGGGACGCAATCAGCCCCAGCATTTT.

In this sample, this clone turned up once. The J gene is TRBJ2-2, the V gene TRBV27; 9 positions match TRBD1. V shed 5 bases and J 3 bases; nucleotides not matched to a gene: 10. The CDR3 runs 17 residues. Germline-derived CDR1 and CDR2 are MNHEY and SMNVEV (reference sequence). The DNA for the CDR3 is TGTGCCAGCAGTCCGCGTCCGGGGACAGGGTACACCGGGGAGCTGTTTTTT. Translated: CASSPRPGTGYTGELFF.

J is TRBJ2-7 and V is TRBV7-2, with 10 bases that match TRBD1. V gave up 5 bases and J gave up 7 bases; unmatched junction bases: 8. The CDR3 contains 14 residues. Looked up from germline, CDR1 is SGHTA and CDR2 is FQGNSA. The CDR3 loop is CASSPGDRGLEQYF. CDR3 coding DNA: TGTGCCAGCAGCCCCGGGGACAGGGGCTTGGAGCAGTACTTC.

This chain uses TRBV5-4 with TRBJ2-3; TRBD1 might be the D (5 bases). The CDR3 totals 16 residues. V was pared by 2 bases and J by 4 bases, with 17 bases between. The germline V gene encodes CDR1 SGHNT and CDR2 YYREEE (reference sequence). The CDR3 DNA reads as TGTGCCAGCAGCTTTCAGGGCCCTTCGAGGTCAGATACGCAGTATTTT. Translation: CASSFQGPSRSDTQYF.

This clone was seen more than once but under ten times. The chain has TRBV15 and TRBJ1-1; D perhaps matches TRBD1 (6 bases). The CDR3 covers 15 residues. The V end was cut by 0 bases, the J end by 4 bases, with 12 bases between. Germline V gene sequence: CDR1 LNHNV, CDR2 YYDKDF (reference sequence). CDR3 sequence: CATSRDRGRGTEAFF. CDR3 nucleotides: TGTGCCACCAGCAGAGATCGTGGCAGGGGCACTGAAGCTTTCTTT.

This CDR3 is CASSPPGGQGGNTIYF. The CDR3 nucleotides read TGTGCCAGCAGCCCACCTGGGGGACAGGGAGGAAACACCATATATTTT. The rearrangement joins TRBV7-2 to TRBJ1-3, with 9 positions matching TRBD1. Germline V lookup: CDR1 SGHTA, CDR2 FQGNSA. Trimming at V came to 5 bases and at J to 4 bases, leaving 9 bases not matched to a gene. The CDR3 contains 16 residues. The variable domain in full, completed from reference TRBV7-2 and TRBJ1-3, reads GAGVSQSPSNKVTEKGKDVELRCDPISGHTALYWYRQSLGQGLEFLIYFQGNSAPDKSGLPSDRFSAERTGGSVSTLTIQRTQQEDSAVYLCASSPPGGQGGNTIYFGEGSWLTVV.

The chain carries TRBV6-5 and TRBJ1-4; no clear D. Germline V gene sequence: CDR1 MNHEY, CDR2 SVGAGI. This CDR3 spans 15 amino acids. The V end was cut by 8 bases, the J end by 6 bases, with 19 bases between. CDR3: CASQSGLWRDEKLFF. Here the CDR3 DNA reads TGTGCCAGCCAAAGCGGGCTATGGCGAGATGAAAAACTGTTTTTT.

The rearrangement joins TRBV7-9 to TRBJ2-3; D unclear. The V end was cut by 8 bases, the J end by 5 bases, with 11 bases between. The germline V gene encodes CDR1 SEHNR and CDR2 FQNEAQ (reference sequence). The CDR3 extends over 12 amino acids. Here the CDR3 DNA reads TGTGCCAGCCAGCTTCTTGGAGATACGCAGTATTTT. This gives the protein CASQLLGDTQYF. Based on the CDR3 plus reference TRBV7-9 and TRBJ2-3, the full variable domain is DTGVSQNPRHKITKRGQNVTFRCDPISEHNRLYWYRQTLGQGPEFLTYFQNEAQLEKSRLLSDRFSAERPKGSFSTLEIQRTEQGDSAMYLCASQLLGDTQYFGPGTRLTVL.

Turning to this clone: This specimen includes other DNA sequences encoding the same CDR3. V gene TRBV19 combines with J gene TRBJ1-1; D remains ambiguous. Deletions cut 1 base from V and 1 base from J, with 7 bases between. The CDR3 has 14 residues. Germline loops: CDR1 LNHDA, CDR2 SQIVND (reference sequence). In nucleotides, the CDR3 is TGTGCCAGTAGTATAGGGACGTGGAACACTGAAGCTTTCTTT. It codes for CASSIGTWNTEAFF.